Shown below are 17 T cell receptor beta chains from a single sample sequenced in a study of CD8+ T cells in alopecia areata. The treatment denotes: oral pan-JAK inhibitor, 5-10 mg twice daily. Sequencing relied on a cDNA template that was reverse transcribed from extracted RNA. Sequencing was performed with immunoSEQ multiplex PCR; in TCRdb, only in-frame clones are kept and a portion is missing. The sample holds 190,000 or so clones; 60% to 70% are singletons and the top ten take about 3.5%. The specimen was CD4+ T cells sorted from blood, collected at week 4, from a patient treated with tofacitinib. The receptors derive from a human donor with alopecia areata.

The chain joins TRBV4-2 to TRBJ1-4; D might be TRBD1 (5 bases). The ends were cut back, 2 bases at V and 0 bases at J, with 16 bases in the middle. Per the germline V gene, CDR1 is LGHNA and CDR2 is YNFKEQ. The CDR3 totals 18 residues. The CDR3 DNA reads TGTGCCAGCAGCCAACCTCCCGCCGGACATCCAACTAATGAAAAACTGTTTTTT. Its translation is CASSQPPAGHPTNEKLFF.

This chain links TRBV7-9 with TRBJ2-7; no clear D gene. In germline, CDR1 is SEHNR, CDR2 FQNEAQ (reference sequence). This CDR3 spans 11 amino acids. V was pared by 2 bases and J by 6 bases, with 5 bases between. The CDR3 reads CASSLIGEQYF. The CDR3 DNA reads TGTGCCAGCAGCTTAATCGGCGAGCAGTACTTC.

The V gene is TRBV7-9, the J gene TRBJ2-5; no reliable D call. Germline CDR1 and CDR2: SEHNR and FQNEAQ (reference sequence). This CDR3 is built from 15 residues. V was pared by 1 base and J by 1 base, with 10 bases between. DNA of the CDR3: TGTGCCAGCAGCTTAGGGACGGTAATCCAAGAGACCCAGTACTTC. This encodes CASSLGTVIQETQYF.

The V and J genes are TRBV19 and TRBJ1-5; no reliable D call. The CDR3 runs 15 residues. Germline lookup yields CDR1 LNHDA and CDR2 SQIVND (reference sequence). The ends were cut back, 5 bases at V and 1 base at J, with 12 bases in the middle. DNA for the CDR3: TGTGCCAGTAGTCATAAGTCGGAGAGCAATCAGCCCCAGCATTTT. This gives the protein CASSHKSESNQPQHF.

Only a few counts were recorded for this clone. V and J are TRBV27 and TRBJ2-2; 12 positions match TRBD1. V trimming: 6 bases; J trimming: 4 bases; junction bases outside the gene matches: 3. CDR1 MNHEY and CDR2 SMNVEV come from the germline V gene (reference sequence). The CDR3 extends over 15 amino acids. CDR3 sequence (DNA): TGTGCCAGCAGCTGGGACAGGGGGCGCACCGGGGAGCTGTTTTTT. Encoded protein: CASSWDRGRTGELFF.

On this clone itself: An end of the junction does not agree with germline; a read error may underlie this. The chain links TRBV2 to TRBJ2-3; no reliable D call. CDR3 length: 14 residues. Germline V lookup: CDR1 SNHLY, CDR2 FYNNEI. CDR3 DNA sequence: TGTGCCAGCAGTGGCCGAGGCCCCCAAGATGCGCAGTATTTT. Amino acids: CASSGRGPQDAQYF.

This clone turned up a few times. The gene calls are TRBV30 and TRBJ1-1; D unresolved. Trimming pared 0 bases from V and 2 bases from J, leaving 10 bases between. The CDR3 runs 14 residues. CDR1 and CDR2 (germline): GTSNPN, SVGIG (reference sequence). CDR3 in amino acids: CAWSVRGFNTEAFF. CDR3 DNA: TGTGCCTGGAGTGTACGTGGTTTTAACACTGAAGCTTTCTTT.

The chain carries TRBV29-1 and TRBJ2-7; D may match TRBD1 or TRBD2 (5 bases each). Trimming shortened V by 5 bases and J by 3 bases, and 23 bases separated the two germline ends. The CDR3 contains 16 residues. Germline loops: CDR1 SQVTM, CDR2 ANQGSEA. The CDR3 DNA follows: TGCAGCGTTTTGGGCCCCGGGACCGCAGCAAACTACGAGCAGTACTTC. Encoded protein: CSVLGPGTAANYEQYF.

The chain links TRBV5-4 to TRBJ1-2, with D perhaps matching TRBD1 (5 bases). The CDR3 is 14 residues long. Trimming shortened V by 0 bases and J by 4 bases, and 10 bases separated the two germline ends. The germline V gene has CDR1 SGHNT and CDR2 YYREEE (reference sequence). CDR3 protein: CASSLAGGPYGYTF. Here the CDR3 DNA reads TGTGCCAGCAGCTTGGCGGGGGGACCCTATGGCTACACCTTC.

The chain joins TRBV30 to TRBJ1-2; D may be TRBD1 (5 bases). This CDR3 spans 13 amino acids. Germline V CDR1 and CDR2: GTSNPN, SVGIG (reference sequence). V lost 0 bases and J 3 bases, leaving 8 bases between the germline ends. The CDR3 coding sequence is TGTGCCTGGAGTGTACGGGGGGACTATGGCTACACCTTC. Residues: CAWSVRGDYGYTF.

This chain joins TRBV7-2 and TRBJ2-4, with unresolved D. CDR1 and CDR2 from the germline V gene are SGHTA and FQGNSA. Trimming shortened V by 3 bases and J by 6 bases, and 9 bases separated the two germline ends. CDR3 length: 13 residues. The CDR3 here is CASSFDQRNIQYF. DNA for the CDR3: TGTGCCAGCAGCTTCGACCAAAGAAACATTCAGTACTTC.

The V gene is TRBV6-5, the J gene TRBJ2-1, with D hard to call. V was clipped by 5 bases and J by 9 bases, with 11 bases between them. Germline V gene data show CDR1 as MNHEY and CDR2 as SVGAGI. The CDR3 sequence is 12 residues long. The CDR3 protein is CASSPTVGEQFF. Here the CDR3 DNA reads TGTGCCAGCAGTCCAACAGTGGGTGAGCAGTTCTTC.

The chain is built from TRBV30 and TRBJ1-1, with a weak D call TRBD1 (6 bases). This CDR3 spans 14 amino acids. Germline V gene sequence: CDR1 GTSNPN, CDR2 SVGIG (reference sequence). Trimming removed 0 bases from V and 5 bases from J, with 13 bases in between. For the CDR3, the DNA is TGTGCCTGGAGTGTATCGCAGGGGCGGACTGAAGCTTTCTTT. Its translation is CAWSVSQGRTEAFF.

This chain uses TRBV5-1 with TRBJ2-3; 8 bases are a match to TRBD1. V lost 1 base to trimming and J lost 5 bases; unmatched junction nucleotides: 9. The CDR3 runs 16 residues. Per germline, CDR1 SGHRS and CDR2 YFSETQ. The CDR3 bases are TGCGCCAGCAGCTTGAGGCGGCAGGGGGCCGGAGATACGCAGTATTTT. Its protein is CASSLRRQGAGDTQYF.

The V call is TRBV29-1, the J call TRBJ1-3; D ambiguous. Trimming pared 2 bases from V and 9 bases from J, leaving 11 bases between. CDR3 length: 12 residues. CDR1 and CDR2 from the germline V gene are SQVTM and ANQGSEA. This CDR3 is CSVERTVGTIYF. The CDR3 bases are TGCAGCGTTGAAAGGACGGTGGGCACCATATATTTT.

The chain is built from TRBV19 and TRBJ2-5; the match to TRBD2 covers 9 bases. This CDR3 is 13 amino acids long. The V and J ends lost 9 bases and 2 bases, in that order; junction bases with no gene match: 4. Germline CDR1 and CDR2: LNHDA and SQIVND (reference sequence). DNA for the CDR3: TGTGCCAGCTCGACTAGCGGTCAAGAGACCCAGTACTTC. This gives the protein CASSTSGQETQYF. The full variable domain, in which reference TRBV19 and TRBJ2-5 provide the parts outside the CDR3, is DGGITQSPKYLFRKEGQNVTLSCEQNLNHDAMYWYRQDPGQGLRLIYYSQIVNDFQKGDIAEGYSVSREKKESFPLTVTSAQKNPTAFYLCASSTSGQETQYFGPGTRLLVL.

V is TRBV30 and J is TRBJ1-1; 8 positions agree with TRBD1. The CDR3 length is 13 residues. Germline V gives CDR1 GTSNPN, CDR2 SVGIG (reference sequence). After removal of 5 bases from V and 5 bases from J, the junction contained 7 bases not matched to a gene. DNA for the CDR3: TGTGCCTGGGGACAGGGCGTAGGAACTGAAGCTTTCTTT. Amino acid sequence: CAWGQGVGTEAFF.